The TCR beta chain described here comes from a study of regulatory T cells in long-lasting Graves disease. Study-wide results and limits: A greater number of public clonotypes (roughly 2,700) was shared by persistent patients than by new patients (just over 950). A reduction in accuracy may have resulted from the small sample size.

This CDR3 has 13 amino acids. V lost 7 bases to trimming and J lost 1 base, with 9 bases between them. Per germline, CDR1 KGHDR and CDR2 SFDVKD. This clonotype occurred many times. Antigen unknown. Stated time point: newly diagnosed GD, antithyroid drugs for less than 3 months. After RNA was extracted from PBMCs, the TCR library was made from it. Arm-PCR of CDR3 regions and iRepertoire HTBI primers were used to build TCR beta libraries. Via MiXCR, TCRdb re-called the multiplex PCR reads, giving one row per CDR3 protein. The table records 360,000 or so distinct CDR3 sequences, roughly 10% of them present only once. This sample was shared with a second study, whose subject was T cells in Graves' hyperthyroidism and ophthalmopathy. According to that study: Diagnostic assessment was based on clinical symptoms, serum thyroxine and TRAb, thyroid ultrasound and orbital computed tomography. Blood also contained most expanded thyroid clonotypes above 0.001.

The receptor comes from a woman under 30 with Graves disease. The V call is TRBV24-1, the J call TRBJ1-1; D may be TRBD1 (6 bases). Material: peripheral blood mononuclear cells (PBMCs), obtained at new diagnosis, from a patient treated with antithyroid drugs. The CDR3 loop reads CATSSQGNTEAFF. Here the CDR3 DNA reads TGTGCCACCAGCTCACAGGGGAACACTGAAGCTTTCTTT.